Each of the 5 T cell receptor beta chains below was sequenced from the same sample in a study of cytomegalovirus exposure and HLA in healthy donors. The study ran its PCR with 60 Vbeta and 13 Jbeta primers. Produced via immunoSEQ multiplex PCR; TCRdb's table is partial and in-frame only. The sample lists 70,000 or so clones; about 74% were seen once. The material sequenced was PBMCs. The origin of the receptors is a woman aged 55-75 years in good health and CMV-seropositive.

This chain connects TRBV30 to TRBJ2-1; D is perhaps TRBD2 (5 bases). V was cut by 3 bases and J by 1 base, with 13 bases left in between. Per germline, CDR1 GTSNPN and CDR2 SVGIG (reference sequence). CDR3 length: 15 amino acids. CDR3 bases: TGTGCCTGGAGGAGGGCCTTTCCTTCCTACAATGAGCAGTTCTTC. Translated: CAWRRAFPSYNEQFF.

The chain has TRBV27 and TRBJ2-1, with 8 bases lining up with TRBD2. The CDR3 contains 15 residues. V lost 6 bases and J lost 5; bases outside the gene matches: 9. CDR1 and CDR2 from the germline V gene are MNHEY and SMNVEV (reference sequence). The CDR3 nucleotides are TGTGCCAGCAGCCTAGGGCTAGCGGGCCACAATGAGCAGTTCTTC. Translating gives CASSLGLAGHNEQFF.

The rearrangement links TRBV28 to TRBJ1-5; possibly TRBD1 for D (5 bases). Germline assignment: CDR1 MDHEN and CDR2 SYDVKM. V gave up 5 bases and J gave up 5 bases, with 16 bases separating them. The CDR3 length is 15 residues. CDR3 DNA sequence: TGTGCCAGCAGTCCTTGGGGGACTGAGTATCAGCCCCAGCATTTT. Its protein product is CASSPWGTEYQPQHF.

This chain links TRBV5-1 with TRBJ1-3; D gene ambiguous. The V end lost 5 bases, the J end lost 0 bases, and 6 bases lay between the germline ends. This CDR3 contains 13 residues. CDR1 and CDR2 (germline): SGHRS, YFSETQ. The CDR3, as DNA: TGCGCCAGCAGAGCTAGCTCTGGAAACACCATATATTTT. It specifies CASRASSGNTIYF.

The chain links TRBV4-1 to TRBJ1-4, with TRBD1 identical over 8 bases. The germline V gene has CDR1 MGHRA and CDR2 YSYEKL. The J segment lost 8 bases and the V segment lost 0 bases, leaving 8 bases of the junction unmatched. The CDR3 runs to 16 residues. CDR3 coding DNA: TGCGCCAGCAGCCAAGAAGAGGGGACAGGTCGGGAAAAACTGTTTTTT. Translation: CASSQEEGTGREKLFF.